The 11 T cell receptor beta chains reported below all come from one sample, sequenced in a study of blood T cell repertoires in COVID-19. Sequencing was performed with immunoSEQ multiplex PCR; in TCRdb, only in-frame clones are kept and a portion is missing. The sample comprises nearly 200,000 clones, about 83% of which are singletons, and around 5.5% rests with the top ten. What was sequenced was peripheral blood. These receptors all stem from a woman in her sixties or seventies with active or convalescent COVID-19.

The V gene is TRBV27, the J gene TRBJ1-2, with D possibly being TRBD1 (6 bases). Between the trimmed V and J ends, which lost 4 bases and 5 bases, there was a span of 20 bases. This CDR3 spans 16 amino acids. The germline V gene encodes CDR1 MNHEY and CDR2 SMNVEV (reference sequence). CDR3 nucleotides: TGTGCCAGCAGTTACATACAGGGACGCAGGGGATATGGCTACACCTTC. Amino acids: CASSYIQGRRGYGYTF.

This sequence joins TRBV9 and TRBJ2-3, with 10 positions matching TRBD2. Trimming cost V 3 bases and J 6 bases; bases outside gene matches: 4. The germline gives CDR1 SGDLS, CDR2 YYNGEE. This CDR3 comprises 14 residues. CDR3: CASSAAGGLDTQYF. The CDR3 DNA reads as TGTGCCAGCAGCGCAGCGGGGGGGCTGGATACGCAGTATTTT.

CDR3 sequence reads: CASRGGMYEQYF. The CDR3 DNA sequence: TGCGCCAGCAGGGGAGGGATGTACGAGCAGTACTTC. This chain joins TRBV5-1 and TRBJ2-7; 7 bases line up with TRBD2. The CDR3 length is 12 residues. CDR1 and CDR2 (germline): SGHRS, YFSETQ. V dropped 5 bases and J dropped 4; count of bases not matched to a gene: 3.

This chain links TRBV28 with TRBJ1-2; the D gene is possibly TRBD1 (5 bases). CDR1 and CDR2 from the germline V gene are MDHEN and SYDVKM. Deletions cut 5 bases from V and 9 bases from J, with 13 bases between. CDR3 length: 12 amino acids. The chain's CDR3 is CASSLRTFSYTF. CDR3 in DNA: TGTGCCAGCAGTCTCCGGACATTCAGCTACACCTTC.

The chain is built from TRBV18 and TRBJ2-1; 10 nucleotides line up with TRBD2. V shed 2 bases, J shed 8 bases, and the junction held 6 bases outside the gene matches. Germline V gene sequence: CDR1 KGHSH, CDR2 LQKENI. This CDR3 contains 15 residues. As DNA, the CDR3 is TGTGCCAGCTCACCAGGGGCTAGCGGGAGTCATGAGCAGTTCTTC. Its translation is CASSPGASGSHEQFF.

The chain combines TRBV5-1 with TRBJ1-4; the match to TRBD1 covers 8 bases. CDR1 SGHRS and CDR2 YFSETQ come from the germline V gene. The CDR3 is 16 amino acids. V shed 0 bases, J shed 7 bases, and the junction held 8 bases outside the gene matches. DNA for the CDR3: TGCGCCAGCAGCTTGGTACAGGGGGTTGGTGGTGAAAAACTGTTTTTT. It is translated as CASSLVQGVGGEKLFF.

The chain employs TRBV5-1 and TRBJ2-3, with TRBD2 identical over 11 bases. The CDR3 runs 15 residues. The V segment lost 5 bases and the J segment 0 bases; nucleotides outside the gene matches: 2. From germline, CDR1 is SGHRS and CDR2 YFSETQ. The CDR3 sequence: CASRRTSGSTDTQYF. CDR3 nucleotides: TGCGCCAGCAGGAGGACTAGCGGGAGCACAGATACGCAGTATTTT.

The chain recombines TRBV5-4 with TRBJ1-2; D gene unclear. Per the germline V gene, CDR1 is SGHNT and CDR2 is YYREEE (reference sequence). This CDR3 comprises 12 residues. V was pared by 0 bases and J by 5 bases, with 5 bases between. CDR3: CASSLARYGYTF. In DNA, the CDR3 is TGTGCCAGCAGCTTGGCCCGGTATGGCTACACCTTC.

The chain joins TRBV27 to TRBJ2-7; 9 bases are shared with TRBD2. Trimming at V came to 5 bases and at J to 5 bases, leaving 7 bases not matched to a gene. The CDR3 totals 14 residues. CDR1 and CDR2 (germline): MNHEY, SMNVEV (reference sequence). CDR3 region: CASSRAGGYNEQYF. The CDR3 DNA sequence: TGTGCCAGCAGTAGGGCGGGAGGGTATAACGAGCAGTACTTC.

V and J are TRBV6-5 and TRBJ2-2; 7 bases line up with TRBD1. The CDR3 runs to 14 residues. Losses at the gene ends were 6 bases for V and 3 bases for J; bases not matched to a gene: 4. Per germline, CDR1 MNHEY and CDR2 SVGAGI. The CDR3 DNA is TGTGCCAGCAGCCGACAGGGCCACACCGGGGAGCTGTTTTTT. It is translated as CASSRQGHTGELFF.

The chain is built from TRBV28 and TRBJ2-1; 9 bases match TRBD2. The CDR3 extends over 17 amino acids. V was clipped by 3 bases and J by 8 bases; unmatched bases: 14. Germline values: CDR1 MDHEN, CDR2 SYDVKM. CDR3 coding DNA: TGTGCCAGCAGTTTTGGGGGCGGGAGGGCCCTCGAAGATGAGCAGTTCTTC. This translates into CASSFGGGRALEDEQFF.